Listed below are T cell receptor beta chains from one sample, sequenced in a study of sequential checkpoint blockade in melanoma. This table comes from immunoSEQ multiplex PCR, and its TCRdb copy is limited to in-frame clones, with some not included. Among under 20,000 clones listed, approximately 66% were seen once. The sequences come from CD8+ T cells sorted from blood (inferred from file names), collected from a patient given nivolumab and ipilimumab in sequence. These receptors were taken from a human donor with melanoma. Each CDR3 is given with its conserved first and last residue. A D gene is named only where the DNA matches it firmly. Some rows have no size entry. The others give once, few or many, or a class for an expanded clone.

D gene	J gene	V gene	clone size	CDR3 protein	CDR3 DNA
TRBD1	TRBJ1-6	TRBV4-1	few	CASSQEGDSLIF	TGCGCCAGCAGCCAAGAGGGGGACAGCCTAATCTTT
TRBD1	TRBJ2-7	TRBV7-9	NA	CASSNDRVYEQYF	TGTGCCAGCAGCAATGACAGGGTCTACGAGCAGTACTTC
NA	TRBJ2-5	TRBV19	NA	CASSSEETQYF	TGTGCCAGTAGTTCGGAAGAGACCCAGTACTTC
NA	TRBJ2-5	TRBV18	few	CASSQRDFIGETQYF	TGTGCCAGCTCACAAAGAGACTTTATCGGGGAGACCCAGTACTTC
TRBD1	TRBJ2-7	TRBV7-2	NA	CASSGDRGYEQYF	TGTGCCAGCAGCGGGGACAGGGGGTACGAGCAGTACTTC
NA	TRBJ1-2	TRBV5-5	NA	CARSPFERRYGYTF	TGTGCCAGAAGCCCTTTCGAAAGGAGGTATGGCTACACCTTC
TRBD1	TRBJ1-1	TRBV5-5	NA	CASSVDRGTEAFF	TGTGCCAGCAGCGTGGACAGGGGGACTGAAGCTTTCTTT
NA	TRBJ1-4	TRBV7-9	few	CASSIGQINEKLFF	TGTGCCAGCAGCATAGGTCAGATTAATGAAAAACTGTTTTTT
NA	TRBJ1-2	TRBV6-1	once	CASSDQTDLANYGYTF	TGTGCCAGCAGTGACCAAACGGACTTAGCTAACTATGGCTACACCTTC
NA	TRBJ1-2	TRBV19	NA	CASSISGTGGYGYTF	TGTGCCAGTAGTATTAGCGGGACCGGGGGCTATGGCTACACCTTC
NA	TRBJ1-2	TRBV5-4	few	CASSPRGGPGGYTF	TGTGCCAGCAGCCCTCGTGGAGGGCCGGGGGGCTACACCTTC
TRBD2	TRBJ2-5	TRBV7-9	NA	CASSLVRGGETQYF	TGTGCCAGCAGCTTAGTGAGGGGAGGGGAGACCCAGTACTTC
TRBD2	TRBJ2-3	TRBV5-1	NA	CASSSLRTSGDTDTQYF	TGCGCCAGCAGCTCATTACGGACTAGCGGGGACACAGATACGCAGTATTTT
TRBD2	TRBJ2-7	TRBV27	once	CASRRGTGDLDEQYF	TGTGCCAGCAGGCGGGGGACGGGGGATTTGGACGAGCAGTACTTC
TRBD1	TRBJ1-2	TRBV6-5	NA	CASSEKGARGYTF	TGTGCCAGCAGTGAGAAGGGGGCGCGAGGCTACACCTTC
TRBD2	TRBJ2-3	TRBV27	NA	CASSLSASGISDTQYF	TGTGCCAGCAGTTTATCGGCTAGCGGGATTTCAGATACGCAGTATTTT
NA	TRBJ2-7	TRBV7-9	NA	CASSPEPDSNYEQYF	TGTGCCAGCAGCCCAGAACCGGACTCCAACTACGAGCAGTACTTC
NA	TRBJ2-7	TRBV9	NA	CASSPAAVSYEQYF	TGTGCCAGCAGCCCTGCAGCGGTCTCCTACGAGCAGTACTTC
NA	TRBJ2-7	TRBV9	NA	CASSVSPGSSSYEQYF	TGTGCCAGCAGCGTATCCCCCGGTTCGAGCTCCTACGAGCAGTACTTC
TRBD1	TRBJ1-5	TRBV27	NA	CASSLYGTGGINSNQPQHF	TGTGCCAGCAGTTTATACGGGACAGGGGGAATTAATAGCAATCAGCCCCAGCATTTT
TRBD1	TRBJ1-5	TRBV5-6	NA	CASSATGGLLYQPQHF	TGTGCCAGCAGCGCGACAGGGGGACTTCTCTATCAGCCCCAGCATTTT
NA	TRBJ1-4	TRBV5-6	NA	CASSPLTRGEKLFF	TGTGCCAGCAGTCCCTTGACCAGGGGTGAAAAACTGTTTTTT
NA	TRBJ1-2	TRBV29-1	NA	CSVVRGQSGYTF	TGCAGCGTTGTGAGGGGACAAAGTGGCTACACCTTC
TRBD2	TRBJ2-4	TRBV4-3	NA	CASSQDPPGRGNIQYF	TGCGCCAGCAGCCAAGATCCGCCAGGGAGGGGAAACATTCAGTACTTC
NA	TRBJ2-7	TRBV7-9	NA	CASRPGSSYEQYF	TGTGCCAGCAGACCCGGGAGCTCCTACGAGCAGTACTTC
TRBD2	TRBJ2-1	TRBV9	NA	CASSVDPSSGGNEQFF	TGTGCCAGCAGCGTAGACCCCTCTAGCGGGGGGAATGAGCAGTTCTTC
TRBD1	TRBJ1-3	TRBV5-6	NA	CASSLARGQLYSGNTIYF	TGTGCCAGCAGCCTAGCTCGGGGACAGCTTTACTCTGGAAACACCATATATTTT
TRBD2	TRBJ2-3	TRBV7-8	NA	CASSLEAGGPIDTQYF	TGTGCCAGCAGCTTAGAAGCGGGAGGGCCGATAGATACGCAGTATTTT
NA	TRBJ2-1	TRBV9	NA	CASSATSREQFF	TGTGCCAGCAGCGCTACTAGCCGGGAGCAGTTCTTC
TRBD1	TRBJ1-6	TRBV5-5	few	CASSHATGTGLYNSPLHF	TGTGCCAGCAGCCATGCCACCGGGACAGGTCTTTATAATTCACCCCTCCACTTT
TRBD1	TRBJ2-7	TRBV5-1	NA	CASSPGTGGSEQYF	TGCGCCAGCAGCCCGGGGACAGGGGGCTCCGAGCAGTACTTC
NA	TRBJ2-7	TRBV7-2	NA	CASSSSTGNNEQYF	TGTGCCAGCAGCTCATCTACAGGGAATAACGAGCAGTACTTC
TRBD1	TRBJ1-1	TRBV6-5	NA	CASRANDRGGTEAFF	TGTGCCAGCAGGGCCAACGACAGGGGTGGGACTGAAGCTTTCTTT
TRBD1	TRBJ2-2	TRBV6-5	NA	CASTYRGPSTGELFF	TGTGCCAGCACATACAGGGGCCCATCTACCGGGGAGCTGTTTTTT
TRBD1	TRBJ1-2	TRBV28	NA	CASLDRGLDGYTF	TGTGCCAGCCTAGACAGGGGATTGGATGGCTACACCTTC
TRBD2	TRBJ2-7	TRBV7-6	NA	CASSLAYGGGYEQYF	TGTGCCAGCAGCTTAGCATACGGGGGGGGCTACGAGCAGTACTTC
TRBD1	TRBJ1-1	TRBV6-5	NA	CASRQGANTEAFF	TGTGCCAGCAGGCAGGGGGCAAACACTGAAGCTTTCTTT
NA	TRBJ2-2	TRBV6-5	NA	CASSYEVTGELFF	TGTGCCAGCAGTTACGAGGTCACCGGGGAGCTGTTTTTT
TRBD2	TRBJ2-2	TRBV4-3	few	CASSQDPSGGAGELFF	TGCGCCAGCAGCCAAGATCCTAGCGGGGGGGCCGGGGAGCTGTTTTTT
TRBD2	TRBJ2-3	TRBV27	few	CASRDRLGLAGYLGTDTQYF	TGTGCCAGCAGGGATCGATTGGGACTAGCGGGGTACCTAGGCACAGATACGCAGTATTTT
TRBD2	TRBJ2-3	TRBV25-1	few	CASSPWTSGRVDTQYF	TGTGCCAGCAGTCCTTGGACTAGCGGGAGGGTAGATACGCAGTATTTT
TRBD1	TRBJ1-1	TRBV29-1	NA	CSALTGGGNTEAFF	TGCAGCGCGTTGACAGGGGGTGGGAACACTGAAGCTTTCTTT
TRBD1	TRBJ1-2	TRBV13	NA	CASSLERGQDYGYTF	TGTGCCAGCAGCTTAGAAAGGGGGCAGGACTATGGCTACACCTTC
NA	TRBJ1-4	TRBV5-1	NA	CASSKGDSSTNEKLFF	TGCGCCAGCAGTAAAGGGGACTCCTCAACTAATGAAAAACTGTTTTTT
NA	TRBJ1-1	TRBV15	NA	CATHPIDRGQNTEAFF	TGTGCCACCCATCCCATAGACCGAGGACAGAACACTGAAGCTTTCTTT
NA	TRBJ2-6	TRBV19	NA	CASSSNMTSRANVLTF	TGTGCCAGTAGTTCGAATATGACAAGTCGGGCCAACGTCCTGACTTTC